This TCR beta chain came from a study of T-cell memory formation after mild COVID-19. TCRdb re-called the 5' RACE reads with MiXCR, one entry per CDR3 protein. Of some 150,000 distinct CDR3 sequences listed, 20% to 25% are singletons. Trimming left V 4 bases short and J 5 bases short, with 16 bases between. This CDR3 has 14 residues. Germline V gene lookup returns CDR1 SGHRS and CDR2 YFSETQ. This clonotype was recorded a few times. Material for sequencing was PBMCs or a T cell subset sorted from them (not recorded which). V and J are TRBV5-1 and TRBJ2-7, with a possible D match to TRBD1 (6 bases). The clonotype originates from an adult woman who had mild COVID-19 (a few samples of this study predate the infection). Cell type and time point are not known. In nucleotides, the CDR3 is TGCGCCAGCAGCACCAAGGGGGTGGCGGACGAGCAGTACTTC. Residues: CASSTKGVADEQYF. The complete variable domain, with remaining parts taken from reference TRBV5-1 and TRBJ2-7, reads KAGVTQTPRYLIKTRGQQVTLSCSPISGHRSVSWYQQTPGQGLQFLFEYFSETQRNKGNFPGRFSGRQFSNSRSEMNVSTLELGDSALYLCASSTKGVADEQYFGPGTRLTVT.